The subject of this entry is one T cell receptor (beta chain). Antigen unknown. The CDR3 extends 3 residues past the end of the read, so its final part is completed from the germline J gene. Some clones are missing from TCRdb's copy, which holds only in-frame ones; the method was immunoSEQ multiplex PCR. The listing records some 20,000 clones. The CDR3 spans 15 residues. Germline V gives CDR1 GTSNPN, CDR2 SVGIG (reference sequence). With 1 base clipped from V and 5 bases from J, the junction kept 6 bases outside the gene matches. The data were taken from a study of T cells in women clearing cervical HPV infection. Study in general: Control women cleared a single incident HPV16 infection within 12 months. HLA type could not be excluded as a confounder. Study results and caveats: Cases carried less TRBV6-7 than controls: around 0.11% versus 0.15%. CIN3+ cases had significantly higher TCR richness than controls; evenness did not differ.

Sequencing was carried out using blood buffy coat. The TCR was taken from a woman between 18 and 70 years old with a cervical HPV16 infection that either progressed to CIN3+ or cleared (not recorded which). The V and J genes are TRBV30 and TRBJ2-7, with 12 nucleotides matching TRBD2. Incomplete CDR3 DNA: TGTGCCTGGAGTGGACTAGCGGGAGAGATCAACGAG. It translates to CAWSGLAGEINE. The full-length CDR3 reads as CAWSGLAGEINEQYF.